This T cell receptor (beta chain) is from a study of T-cell memory formation after mild COVID-19. TCRdb independently ran MiXCR on the 5' RACE reads; one entry per CDR3 protein. The sample gives about 200,000 distinct CDR3 sequences, 15% to 20% of which show up once; 2% to 3% is in the top ten. Study conclusions and caveats: There was a balanced CD4/CD8 profile in clones contracting day 15 to 85, and later expanders leaned CD4+. Pre-infection memory held some responding clones, suggesting pre-existing cross-reactive T cells responded.

This clonotype was observed a handful of times. The antigen is not known. The germline CDR1 and CDR2 sequences are LNHDA and SQIVND (reference sequence). There are 17 residues in the CDR3. V lost 6 bases to trimming and J lost 7 bases; unmatched junction nucleotides: 18. The sequencing sample was made of PBMCs or a T cell subset sorted from them (not recorded which). The gene calls are TRBV19 and TRBJ1-5, with 7 bases aligning to TRBD1. The clonotype originates from an adult woman who had mild COVID-19 (a few samples of this study predate the infection). Cell type and time point are not known. The CDR3 region has the DNA TGTGCCAGTAGAAACAGAGGAGCGGGCCAGACAGGGCAGCCCCAGCATTTT. Residues: CASRNRGAGQTGQPQHF.